This T cell receptor beta chain was sequenced for a study of cytomegalovirus exposure and HLA in healthy donors. Findings and limits, study-wide: Upon later analysis, HLA-associated TCR beta chains proved more clonally expanded than other, equally common chains. According to a later analysis, donors in an Asian-associated ancestry cluster reportedly had fewer N-insertions than the roughly 720-donor mean. In terms of immune exposure information, only CMV serostatus was available.

With 5 bases removed from V and 2 bases from J, the gap between germline ends came to 13 bases. Germline-derived CDR1 and CDR2 are SGHKS and YYEKEE (reference sequence). This CDR3 comprises 14 residues. The PCR contained 60 Vbeta and 13 Jbeta primers. TCRdb's table, derived via immunoSEQ multiplex PCR, lists solely in-frame clones and lacks some. The repertoire has 110,000 to 150,000 clones, more than 75% of them found once; the top ten carry around 4.9%. About this clone itself: Its antigen is still unknown.

This receptor was taken from a male donor in good health and CMV-seronegative. The V gene is TRBV5-5, the J gene TRBJ1-2; TRBD1 is a possible D gene (6 bases). Sequencing used PBMCs. The CDR3 sequence is CASSFTGTNYGYTF. The CDR3 nucleotides are TGTGCCAGCAGTTTTACAGGGACCAACTATGGCTACACCTTC.